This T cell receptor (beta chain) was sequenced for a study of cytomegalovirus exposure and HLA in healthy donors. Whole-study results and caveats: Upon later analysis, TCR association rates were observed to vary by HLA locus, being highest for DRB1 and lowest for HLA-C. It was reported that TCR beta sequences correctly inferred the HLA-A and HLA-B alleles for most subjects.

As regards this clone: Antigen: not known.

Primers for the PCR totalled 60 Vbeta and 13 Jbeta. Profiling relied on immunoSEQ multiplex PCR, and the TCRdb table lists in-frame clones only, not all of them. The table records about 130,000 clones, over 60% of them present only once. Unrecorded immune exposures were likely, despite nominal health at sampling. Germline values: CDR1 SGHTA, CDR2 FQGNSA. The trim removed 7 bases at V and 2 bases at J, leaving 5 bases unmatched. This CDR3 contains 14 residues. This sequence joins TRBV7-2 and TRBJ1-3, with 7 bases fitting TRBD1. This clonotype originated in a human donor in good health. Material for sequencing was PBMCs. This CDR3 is CASTLTGTGNTIYF. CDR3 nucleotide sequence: TGTGCCAGCACCCTGACAGGGACTGGAAACACCATATATTTT.